This T cell receptor (beta chain) was obtained from a study of T cell clonality in common variable immunodeficiency. Libraries were prepared by immunoSEQ multiplex PCR; TCRdb keeps only in-frame clonotypes and omits some of them. This repertoire holds about 45,000 clones, and none appear only once. This clone was seen at least ten times. The DNA ends 3 residues before the CDR3 does, and the rest of the CDR3 is filled in from the germline J gene. Germline V lookup: CDR1 SGHDT, CDR2 YYEEEE. The length of the CDR3 is 14 residues. V was pared by 5 bases and J by 3 bases, with 5 bases of the junction left unmatched.

The chain employs TRBV5-6 and TRBJ2-7; 10 bases match TRBD1. The receptor comes from a person aged 18 to 75 in good health. Sequencing used peripheral blood mononuclear cells. Incomplete CDR3 DNA: TGTGCCAGCAGACCCGGGACAGGGGACTACGAG. Translation: CASRPGTGDYE. The entire CDR3 is CASRPGTGDYEQYF.